A single sample is the source of the 22 T cell receptor beta chains below, sequenced in a study of cytomegalovirus exposure and HLA in healthy donors. 13 Jbeta primers and 60 Vbeta primers were used for the PCR. TCRdb's table, derived via immunoSEQ multiplex PCR, lists solely in-frame clones and lacks some. The sample yields 90,000 to 95,000 clones, about 84% seen once. Sequences were obtained from PBMCs. These receptors were taken from a man younger than 35 in good health and CMV-seronegative.

This clone occurred a few times. This chain uses TRBV27 with TRBJ2-3, with 10 bases aligning to TRBD1. Germline V gene data show CDR1 as MNHEY and CDR2 as SMNVEV (reference sequence). The CDR3 has 15 residues. Trimming cost V 5 bases and J 3 bases; bases outside gene matches: 5. The chain's CDR3 is CASSLPGQGTDTQYF. The DNA for the CDR3 is TGTGCCAGCAGTCTCCCGGGACAGGGGACAGATACGCAGTATTTT.

V gene TRBV25-1 combines with J gene TRBJ1-1; 7 bases are shared with TRBD1. CDR3 length equals 14 residues. CDR1 is MGHDK, CDR2 SYGVNS, per germline. The trim removed 4 bases at V and 5 bases at J, leaving 7 bases unmatched. CDR3 sequence reads: CASSVRAGGTEAFF. In nucleotides, the CDR3 is TGTGCCAGCAGTGTTAGGGCAGGGGGGACTGAAGCTTTCTTT.

The J gene is TRBJ2-7, the V gene TRBV18; possibly TRBD2 for D (7 bases). CDR3 size: 15 residues. The V gene lost 0 bases and the J gene lost 3 bases, with 12 bases spanning the gap. Germline V lookup: CDR1 KGHSH, CDR2 LQKENI. CDR3 bases: TGTGCCAGCTCACCACCGGGGAGGGGGATCTACGAGCAGTACTTC. Translated: CASSPPGRGIYEQYF. Variable domain in full (rest from reference TRBV18 and TRBJ2-7): NAGVMQNPRHLVRRRGQEARLRCSPMKGHSHVYWYRQLPEEGLKFMVYLQKENIIDESGMPKERFSAEFPKEGPSILRIQQVVRGDSAAYFCASSPPGRGIYEQYFGPGTRLTVT.

This clone was seen a few times. V usage is TRBV7-2 and J usage is TRBJ1-6; D possibly corresponds to TRBD1 (6 bases). From germline, CDR1 is SGHTA and CDR2 FQGNSA. With 6 bases removed from V and 4 bases from J, the gap between germline ends came to 13 bases. CDR3 length equals 15 residues. The CDR3 DNA sequence: TGTGCCAGCAGACAGGGAATGAGATATAATTCACCCCTCCACTTT. This encodes CASRQGMRYNSPLHF.

The chain employs TRBV6-4 and TRBJ1-1, with D possibly matching TRBD1 (6 bases). Per the germline V gene, CDR1 is MRHNA and CDR2 is SNTAGT. This CDR3 is built from 15 residues. With 4 bases removed from V and 1 base from J, the gap between germline ends came to 13 bases. In nucleotides, the CDR3 is TGTGCCAGCAGTGCCAGGGGCGTAGGGAACACTGAAGCTTTCTTT. It yields the protein CASSARGVGNTEAFF.

This clone showed up just a few times. The V gene is TRBV6-1, the J gene TRBJ1-1; 8 nucleotides match TRBD1. CDR1 MNHNS and CDR2 SASEGT come from the germline V gene. The CDR3 extends over 14 amino acids. The ends lost 10 bases at V and 4 bases at J; junction bases unmatched: 11. CDR3 DNA sequence: TGTGCCAACGCCGAGGACAGGGCGGCCACTGAAGCTTTCTTT. Translated: CANAEDRAATEAFF.

The chain recombines TRBV18 with TRBJ2-5, with D perhaps matching TRBD2 (5 bases). The germline V gene has CDR1 KGHSH and CDR2 LQKENI. The CDR3 has 14 amino acids. V was trimmed by 3 bases and J by 2 bases, leaving 10 bases between them. DNA for the CDR3: TGTGCCAGCTCACCCCTTCAGCGGCAAGAGACCCAGTACTTC. As protein: CASSPLQRQETQYF. The full variable domain, completed using reference TRBV18 and TRBJ2-5, is NAGVMQNPRHLVRRRGQEARLRCSPMKGHSHVYWYRQLPEEGLKFMVYLQKENIIDESGMPKERFSAEFPKEGPSILRIQQVVRGDSAAYFCASSPLQRQETQYFGPGTRLLVL.

The CDR3, as DNA: TGTGCCAGCAGCCCCGACAGCAACTGGGGCTATGGCTACACCTTC. Translated, it gives CASSPDSNWGYGYTF. The chain combines TRBV7-2 with TRBJ1-2; D is possibly TRBD1 (5 bases). This CDR3 spans 15 amino acids. V dropped 5 bases and J dropped 4 bases, with 17 bases sitting between them. CDR1 and CDR2 (germline): SGHTA, FQGNSA.

The gene calls are TRBV4-2 and TRBJ2-5, with D possibly matching TRBD2 (6 bases). The end of the DNA fits TRBJ2-7 better, so the J call may be wrong. Germline V gives CDR1 LGHNA, CDR2 YNFKEQ. The CDR3 length is 15 residues. The CDR3 spells CASSPSEAASYEQYF. The CDR3 nucleotides read TGTGCCAGCAGCCCTAGCGAGGCGGCCTCCTACGAGCAGTACTTC.

This chain links TRBV6-5 with TRBJ2-2; perhaps TRBD1 as D (6 bases). The CDR3 is 16 residues long. Looked up from germline, CDR1 is MNHEY and CDR2 is SVGAGI. Trimming took off 2 bases at V and 5 bases at J, with 15 bases between the two ends. CDR3 in amino acids: CASSYRAGASTGELFF. In nucleotides, the CDR3 is TGTGCCAGCAGTTACCGGGCAGGGGCCTCAACCGGGGAGCTGTTTTTT.

CDR3 nucleotides: TGTGCCAGCAGTCACCGGGACAGATCAAACATTCAGTACTTC. Translated, it gives CASSHRDRSNIQYF. The chain has TRBV6-5 and TRBJ2-4, with TRBD1 matching over 7 bases. The CDR3 consists of 14 residues. CDR1 and CDR2 (germline): MNHEY, SVGAGI. J gave up 6 bases and V 5 bases, and 7 bases lay outside the gene matches.

This rearrangement joins TRBV7-9 to TRBJ1-1; D uncertain. The CDR3 runs 13 residues. From germline, CDR1 is SEHNR and CDR2 FQNEAQ (reference sequence). The V and J ends lost 1 base and 0 bases respectively, with 3 bases between them. The CDR3 reads CASSLDLNTEAFF. CDR3 DNA: TGTGCCAGCAGCTTAGACTTGAACACTGAAGCTTTCTTT.

In nucleotides, the CDR3 is TGTGCCAGCAGTTTACGCGGCGGGAACACTGAAGCTTTCTTT. Protein product: CASSLRGGNTEAFF. The rearrangement uses TRBV27 and TRBJ1-1; no clear D. Between the trimmed V and J ends, which lost 2 bases and 1 base, there was a span of 8 bases. Germline assignment: CDR1 MNHEY and CDR2 SMNVEV (reference sequence). This CDR3 has 14 residues.

Only one count was recorded for this clone. DNA of the CDR3: TGCGCCAGCAGTGGGGGGACAGGGGTCGATGGCAATCAGCCCCAGCATTTT. Its translation is CASSGGTGVDGNQPQHF. The chain combines TRBV10-2 with TRBJ1-5, with TRBD1 matching over 10 bases. CDR1 is WSHSY and CDR2 is SAAADI in the germline V gene. CDR3 length equals 17 residues. The junction had 8 bases not matched to a gene; V was cut back by 4 bases and J by 2 bases.

The V gene is TRBV11-1, the J gene TRBJ2-1, with D possibly being TRBD1 (6 bases). V lost 3 bases and J lost 5, with 8 bases in between. CDR1 is SGHAT and CDR2 is FQDESV in the germline V gene (reference sequence). The length of the CDR3 is 13 residues. DNA for the CDR3: TGTGCCAGCAGCTTTCGACAGGACAATGAGCAGTTCTTC. Its protein product is CASSFRQDNEQFF.

The gene calls are TRBV29-1 and TRBJ2-3; unclear D gene. Trimming stripped 0 bases from V and 6 bases from J, with 10 bases between. The CDR3 loop spans 13 amino acids. CDR1 SQVTM and CDR2 ANQGSEA come from the germline V gene. This chain's CDR3 is CSVEDTNRDTQYF. For the CDR3, the DNA is TGCAGCGTTGAAGATACTAACCGGGATACGCAGTATTTT.

This clone was picked up a small number of times. The V and J genes are TRBV11-2 and TRBJ2-3; weak D call: TRBD1 (5 bases). V lost 0 bases to trimming and J lost 2 bases, with 12 bases between them. Germline CDR1 reads SGHAT; CDR2 reads FQNNGV. The CDR3 contains 16 residues. CDR3 DNA: TGTGCCAGCAGCTTAGATACAGGCAGATACACAGATACGCAGTATTTT. Translated, it gives CASSLDTGRYTDTQYF.

This clone occurred a few times. V usage is TRBV5-1 and J usage is TRBJ2-1, with a tentative D call TRBD2 (6 bases). CDR1 and CDR2 from the germline V gene are SGHRS and YFSETQ. The CDR3 is 15 amino acids. V was cut by 0 bases and J by 4 bases, with 11 bases left in between. The CDR3 protein is CASSLETRSYNEQFF. CDR3 nucleotide sequence: TGCGCCAGCAGCTTGGAGACTAGAAGTTACAATGAGCAGTTCTTC.

The V gene is TRBV6-6, the J gene TRBJ2-2; a possible D gene is TRBD1 (5 bases). The CDR3 is made up of 16 amino acids. V lost 6 bases to trimming and J lost 1 base, with 15 bases between them. Germline values: CDR1 MNHNY, CDR2 SVGAGI (reference sequence). The CDR3 nucleotides are TGTGCCAGCAGCTTACAGGCAGGTTTGAACACCGGGGAGCTGTTTTTT. It codes for CASSLQAGLNTGELFF.

The sample holds one count of this clone. This sequence joins TRBV27 and TRBJ1-4, with D unresolved. V was trimmed by 0 bases and J by 11 bases, leaving 13 bases between them. The germline gives CDR1 MNHEY, CDR2 SMNVEV (reference sequence). The CDR3 extends over 14 amino acids. This CDR3 is CASSLSRLSEKLFF. CDR3 bases: TGTGCCAGCAGTTTATCGAGGCTCTCGGAGAAACTGTTTTTT.

This rearrangement joins TRBV5-6 to TRBJ2-7, with D possibly matching TRBD1 (7 bases). CDR3 length: 16 amino acids. Germline V gene lookup returns CDR1 SGHDT and CDR2 YYEEEE. V dropped 2 bases and J dropped 0 bases, with 15 bases sitting between them. CDR3 DNA: TGTGCCAGCAGCTTCCAGGGGGGCTTTAGCTCCTACGAGCAGTACTTC. The encoded protein is CASSFQGGFSSYEQYF.

The J gene is TRBJ1-1, the V gene TRBV7-6, with D perhaps matching TRBD1 (5 bases). Germline assignment: CDR1 SGHVS and CDR2 FNYEAQ. V lost 1 base and J 5 bases, leaving 11 bases between the germline ends. The CDR3 is 14 amino acids. The CDR3 here is CASSLELRGTEAFF. CDR3 in DNA: TGTGCCAGCAGCTTAGAACTCCGGGGGACTGAAGCTTTCTTT.